This TCR beta chain was captured by sequencing in a study of PD-L1 blockade in urothelial cancer. Turning to the study itself: Patients commenced intravenous atezolizumab, 1,200 mg every 3 weeks, in the mid-2010s. The median T cell count in blood samples was 110,000 to 150,000. Men with urothelial cancer arising in the bladder made up about 90% of the roughly 29 patients.

Germline V lookup: CDR1 SGHAT, CDR2 FQDESV (reference sequence). The CDR3 has 15 amino acids. The V segment lost 5 bases and the J segment 2 bases; nucleotides outside the gene matches: 5. Here immunoSEQ multiplex PCR was the method, and the copy in TCRdb shows in-frame clones only, minus some. In the table there are approximately 39,000 clones, more than 85% of which are singletons. The origin of this receptor is a man aged 60 to 75 with urothelial cancer. The chain is built from TRBV11-1 and TRBJ2-3; 9 bases agree with TRBD1. Sample: PBMCs, taken around atezolizumab (anti-PD-L1) treatment. CDR3 protein: CASSPGQGDTDTQYF. CDR3 coding DNA: TGTGCCAGCAGCCCGGGACAGGGCGACACAGATACGCAGTATTTT.